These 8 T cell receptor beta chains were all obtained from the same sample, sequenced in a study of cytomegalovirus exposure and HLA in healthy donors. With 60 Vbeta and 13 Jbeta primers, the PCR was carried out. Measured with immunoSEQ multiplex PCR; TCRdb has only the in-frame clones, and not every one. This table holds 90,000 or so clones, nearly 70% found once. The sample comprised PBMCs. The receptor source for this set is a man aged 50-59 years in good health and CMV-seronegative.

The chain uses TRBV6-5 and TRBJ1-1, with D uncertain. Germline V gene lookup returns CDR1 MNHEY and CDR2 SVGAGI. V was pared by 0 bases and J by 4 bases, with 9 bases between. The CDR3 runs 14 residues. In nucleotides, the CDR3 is TGTGCCAGCAGTTACTCGTATCCTATCACTGAAGCTTTCTTT. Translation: CASSYSYPITEAFF.

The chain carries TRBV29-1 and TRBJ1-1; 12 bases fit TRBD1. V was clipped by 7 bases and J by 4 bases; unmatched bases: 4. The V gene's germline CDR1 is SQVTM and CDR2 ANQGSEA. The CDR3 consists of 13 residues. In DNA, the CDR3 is TGCAGCGGGGGACAGGGGGCCCGCACTGAAGCTTTCTTT. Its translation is CSGGQGARTEAFF.

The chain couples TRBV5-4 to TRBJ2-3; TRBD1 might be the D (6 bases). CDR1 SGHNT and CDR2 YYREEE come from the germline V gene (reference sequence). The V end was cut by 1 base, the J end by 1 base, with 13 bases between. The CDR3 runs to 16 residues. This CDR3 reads CASSLSAGAGTDTQYF. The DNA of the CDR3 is TGTGCCAGCAGCTTGTCGGCAGGGGCGGGCACAGATACGCAGTATTTT.

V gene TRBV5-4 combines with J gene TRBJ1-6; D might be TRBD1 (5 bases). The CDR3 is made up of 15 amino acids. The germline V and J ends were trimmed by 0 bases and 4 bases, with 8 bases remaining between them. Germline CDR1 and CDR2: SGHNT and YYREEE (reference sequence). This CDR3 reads CASSLGGRYNSPLHF. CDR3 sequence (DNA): TGTGCCAGCAGCTTGGGGGGCAGATATAATTCACCCCTCCACTTT.

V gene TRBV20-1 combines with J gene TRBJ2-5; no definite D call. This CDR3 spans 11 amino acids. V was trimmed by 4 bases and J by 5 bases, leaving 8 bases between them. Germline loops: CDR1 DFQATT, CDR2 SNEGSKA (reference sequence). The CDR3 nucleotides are TGCAGTGCTACTAGGTCCGAGACCCAGTACTTC. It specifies CSATRSETQYF.

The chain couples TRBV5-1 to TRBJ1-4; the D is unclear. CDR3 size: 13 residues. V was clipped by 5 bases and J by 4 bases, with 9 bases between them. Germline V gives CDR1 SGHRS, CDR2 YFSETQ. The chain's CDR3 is CASRGGDNEKLFF. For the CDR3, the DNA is TGCGCCAGCAGGGGAGGAGATAATGAAAAACTGTTTTTT. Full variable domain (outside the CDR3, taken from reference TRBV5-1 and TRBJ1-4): KAGVTQTPRYLIKTRGQQVTLSCSPISGHRSVSWYQQTPGQGLQFLFEYFSETQRNKGNFPGRFSGRQFSNSRSEMNVSTLELGDSALYLCASRGGDNEKLFFGSGTQLSVL.

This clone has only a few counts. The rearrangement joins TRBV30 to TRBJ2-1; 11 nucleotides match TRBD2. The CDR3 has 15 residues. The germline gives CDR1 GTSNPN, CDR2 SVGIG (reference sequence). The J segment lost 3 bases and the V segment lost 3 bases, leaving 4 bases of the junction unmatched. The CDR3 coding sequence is TGTGCCTGGAGCCGTGGGACTAGCGGCTACAATGAGCAGTTCTTC. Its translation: CAWSRGTSGYNEQFF. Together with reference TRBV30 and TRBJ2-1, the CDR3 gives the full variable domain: SQTIHQWPATLVQPVGSPLSLECTVEGTSNPNLYWYRQAAGRGLQLLFYSVGIGQISSEVPQNLSASRPQDRQFILSSKKLLLSDSGFYLCAWSRGTSGYNEQFFGPGTRLTVL.

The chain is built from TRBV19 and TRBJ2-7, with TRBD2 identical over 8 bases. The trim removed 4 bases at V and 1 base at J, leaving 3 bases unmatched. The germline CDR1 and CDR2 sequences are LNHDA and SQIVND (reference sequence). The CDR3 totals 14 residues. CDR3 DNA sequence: TGTGCCAGTAGTACCTCGGGAGGGTCCTACGAGCAGTACTTC. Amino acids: CASSTSGGSYEQYF.